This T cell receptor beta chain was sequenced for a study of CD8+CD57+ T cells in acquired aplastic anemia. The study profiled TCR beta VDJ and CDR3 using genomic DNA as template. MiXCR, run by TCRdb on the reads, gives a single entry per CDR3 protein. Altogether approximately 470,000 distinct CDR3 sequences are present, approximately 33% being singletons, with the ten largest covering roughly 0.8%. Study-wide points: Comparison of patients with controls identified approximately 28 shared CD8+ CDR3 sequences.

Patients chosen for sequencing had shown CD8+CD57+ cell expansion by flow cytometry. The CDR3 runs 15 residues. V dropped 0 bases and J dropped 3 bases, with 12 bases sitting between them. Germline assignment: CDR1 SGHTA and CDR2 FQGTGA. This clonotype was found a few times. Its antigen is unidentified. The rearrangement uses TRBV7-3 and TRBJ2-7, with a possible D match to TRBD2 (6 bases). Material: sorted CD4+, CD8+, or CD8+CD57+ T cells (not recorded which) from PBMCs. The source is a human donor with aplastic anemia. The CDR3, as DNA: TGTGCCAGCAGCTTAACGTTCGGGAGTGGCTACGAGCAGTACTTC. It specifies CASSLTFGSGYEQYF.